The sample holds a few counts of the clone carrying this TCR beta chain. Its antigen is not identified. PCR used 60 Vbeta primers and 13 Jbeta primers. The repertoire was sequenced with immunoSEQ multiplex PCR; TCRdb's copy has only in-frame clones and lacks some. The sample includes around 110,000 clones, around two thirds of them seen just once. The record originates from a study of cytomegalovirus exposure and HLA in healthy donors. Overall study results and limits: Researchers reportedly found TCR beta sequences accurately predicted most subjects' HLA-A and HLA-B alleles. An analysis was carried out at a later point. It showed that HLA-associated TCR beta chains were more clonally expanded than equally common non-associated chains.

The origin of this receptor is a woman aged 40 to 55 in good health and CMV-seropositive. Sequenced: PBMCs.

The CDR3 nucleotides are TGTGCCAGCAGCCCTGGGTCCCAGGGAAATCAGCCCCAGCATTTT. Amino acid sequence: CASSPGSQGNQPQHF. The chain uses TRBV5-5 and TRBJ1-5; a possible D gene is TRBD1 (5 bases). Germline V CDR1 and CDR2: SGHKS, YYEKEE (reference sequence). The V and J ends lost 4 bases and 4 bases respectively, with 15 bases between them. The CDR3 is 15 amino acids. Supplemented by reference TRBV5-5 and TRBJ1-5, the full variable domain reads DAGVTQSPTHLIKTRGQQVTLRCSPISGHKSVSWYQQVLGQGPQFIFQYYEKEERGRGNFPDRFSARQFPNYSSELNVNALLLGDSALYLCASSPGSQGNQPQHFGDGTRLSIL.